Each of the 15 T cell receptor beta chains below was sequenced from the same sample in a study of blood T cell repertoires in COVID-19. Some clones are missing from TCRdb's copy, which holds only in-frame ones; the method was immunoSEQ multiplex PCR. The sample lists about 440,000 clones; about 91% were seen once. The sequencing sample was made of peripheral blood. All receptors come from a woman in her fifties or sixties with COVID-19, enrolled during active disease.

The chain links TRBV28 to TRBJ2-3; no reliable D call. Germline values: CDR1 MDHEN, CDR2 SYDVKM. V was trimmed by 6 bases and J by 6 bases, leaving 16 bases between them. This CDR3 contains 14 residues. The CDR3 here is CASSPGYLLDTQYF. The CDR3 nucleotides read TGTGCCAGCAGCCCAGGATACCTACTCGATACGCAGTATTTT. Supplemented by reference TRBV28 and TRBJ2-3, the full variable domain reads DVKVTQSSRYLVKRTGEKVFLECVQDMDHENMFWYRQDPGLGLRLIYFSYDVKMKEKGDIPEGYSVSREKKERFSLILESASTNQTSMYLCASSPGYLLDTQYFGPGTRLTVL.

The CDR3 spells CASSLPYGGAGEKLFF. CDR3 DNA: TGTGCCAGCAGCTTACCATACGGAGGGGCTGGTGAAAAACTGTTTTTT. The chain is built from TRBV11-2 and TRBJ1-4; TRBD1 is a possible D gene (5 bases). The CDR3 extends over 16 amino acids. Trimming left V 2 bases short and J 7 bases short, with 17 bases between. Germline assignment: CDR1 SGHAT and CDR2 FQNNGV.

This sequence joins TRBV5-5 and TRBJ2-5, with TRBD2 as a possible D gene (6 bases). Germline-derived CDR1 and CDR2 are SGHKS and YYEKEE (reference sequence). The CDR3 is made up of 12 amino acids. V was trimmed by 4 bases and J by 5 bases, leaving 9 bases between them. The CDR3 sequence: CASSASGETQYF. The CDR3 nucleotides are TGTGCCAGCAGCGCCAGCGGGGAGACCCAGTACTTC. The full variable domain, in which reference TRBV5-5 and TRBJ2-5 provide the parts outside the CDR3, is DAGVTQSPTHLIKTRGQQVTLRCSPISGHKSVSWYQQVLGQGPQFIFQYYEKEERGRGNFPDRFSARQFPNYSSELNVNALLLGDSALYLCASSASGETQYFGPGTRLLVL.

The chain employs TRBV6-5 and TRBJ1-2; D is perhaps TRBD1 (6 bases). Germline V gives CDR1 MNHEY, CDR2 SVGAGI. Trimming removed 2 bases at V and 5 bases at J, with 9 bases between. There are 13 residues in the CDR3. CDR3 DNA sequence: TGTGCCAGCAGTTACGCCCAGGGGTATGGCTACACCTTC. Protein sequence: CASSYAQGYGYTF.

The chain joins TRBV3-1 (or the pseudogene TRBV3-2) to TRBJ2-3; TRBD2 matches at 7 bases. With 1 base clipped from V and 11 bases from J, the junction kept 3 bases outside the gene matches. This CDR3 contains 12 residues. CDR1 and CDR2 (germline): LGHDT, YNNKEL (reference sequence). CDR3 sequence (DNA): TGTGCCAGCAGCCAAGGTCCGGGGGGGCAGTATTTT. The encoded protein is CASSQGPGGQYF.

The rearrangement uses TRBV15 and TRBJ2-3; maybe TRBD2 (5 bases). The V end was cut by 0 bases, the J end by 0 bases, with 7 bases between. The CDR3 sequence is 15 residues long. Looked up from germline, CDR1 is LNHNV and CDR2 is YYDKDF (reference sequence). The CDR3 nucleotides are TGTGCCACCAGCAGAGATCGAGGGAGCACAGATACGCAGTATTTT. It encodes CATSRDRGSTDTQYF.

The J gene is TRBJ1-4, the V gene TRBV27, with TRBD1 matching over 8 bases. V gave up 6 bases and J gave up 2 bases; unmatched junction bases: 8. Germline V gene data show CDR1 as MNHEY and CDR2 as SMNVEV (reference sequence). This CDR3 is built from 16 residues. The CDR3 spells CASRRQGRATNEKLFF. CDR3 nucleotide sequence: TGTGCCAGCAGAAGACAGGGGAGGGCGACTAATGAAAAACTGTTTTTT. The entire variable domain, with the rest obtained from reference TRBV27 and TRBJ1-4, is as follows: EAQVTQNPRYLITVTGKKLTVTCSQNMNHEYMSWYRQDPGLGLRQIYYSMNVEVTDKGDVPEGYKVSRKEKRNFPLILESPSPNQTSLYFCASRRQGRATNEKLFFGSGTQLSVL.

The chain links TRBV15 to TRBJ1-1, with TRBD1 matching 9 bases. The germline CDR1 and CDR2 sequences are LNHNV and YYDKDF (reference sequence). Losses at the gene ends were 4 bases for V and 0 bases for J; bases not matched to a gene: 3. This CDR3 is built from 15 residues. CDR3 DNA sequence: TGTGCCACCAGCATTGACAGGGGGATGAACACTGAAGCTTTCTTT. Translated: CATSIDRGMNTEAFF.

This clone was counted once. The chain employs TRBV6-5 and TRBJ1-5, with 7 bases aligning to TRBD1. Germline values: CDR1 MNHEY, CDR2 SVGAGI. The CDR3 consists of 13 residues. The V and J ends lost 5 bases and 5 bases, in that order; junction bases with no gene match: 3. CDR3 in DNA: TGTGCCAGCAGTATGACAGGGTATCAGCCCCAGCATTTT. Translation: CASSMTGYQPQHF.

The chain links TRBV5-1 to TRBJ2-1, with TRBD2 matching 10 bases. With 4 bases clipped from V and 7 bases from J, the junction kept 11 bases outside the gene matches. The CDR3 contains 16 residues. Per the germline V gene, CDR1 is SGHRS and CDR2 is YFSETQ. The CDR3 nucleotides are TGCGCCAGCAGCCCGCGCGAGCGGGGGGGTCCGAATGAGCAGTTCTTC. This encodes CASSPRERGGPNEQFF. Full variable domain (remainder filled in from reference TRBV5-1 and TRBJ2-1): KAGVTQTPRYLIKTRGQQVTLSCSPISGHRSVSWYQQTPGQGLQFLFEYFSETQRNKGNFPGRFSGRQFSNSRSEMNVSTLELGDSALYLCASSPRERGGPNEQFFGPGTRLTVL.

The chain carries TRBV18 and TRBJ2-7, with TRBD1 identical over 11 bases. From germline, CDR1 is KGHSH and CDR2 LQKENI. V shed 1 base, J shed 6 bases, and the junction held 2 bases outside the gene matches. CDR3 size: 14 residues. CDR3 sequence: CASSPLGQGAEQYF. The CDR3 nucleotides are TGTGCCAGCTCACCACTCGGACAGGGGGCCGAGCAGTACTTC.

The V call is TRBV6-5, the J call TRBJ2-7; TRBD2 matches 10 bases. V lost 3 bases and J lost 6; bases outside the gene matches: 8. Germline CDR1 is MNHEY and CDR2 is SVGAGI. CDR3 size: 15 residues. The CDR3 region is CASSYGLAGVREQYF. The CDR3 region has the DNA TGTGCCAGCAGTTATGGTCTAGCGGGAGTCCGCGAGCAGTACTTC.

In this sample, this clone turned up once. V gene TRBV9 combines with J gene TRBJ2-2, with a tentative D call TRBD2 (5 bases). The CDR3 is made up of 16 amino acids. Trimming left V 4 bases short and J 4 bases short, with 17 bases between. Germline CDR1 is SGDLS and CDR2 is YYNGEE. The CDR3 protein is CASSRPDARATGELFF. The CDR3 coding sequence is TGTGCCAGCAGCCGACCGGACGCGAGGGCCACCGGGGAGCTGTTTTTT. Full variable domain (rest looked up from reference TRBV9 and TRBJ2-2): DSGVTQTPKHLITATGQRVTLRCSPRSGDLSVYWYQQSLDQGLQFLIQYYNGEERAKGNILERFSAQQFPDLHSELNLSSLELGDSALYFCASSRPDARATGELFFGEGSRLTVL.

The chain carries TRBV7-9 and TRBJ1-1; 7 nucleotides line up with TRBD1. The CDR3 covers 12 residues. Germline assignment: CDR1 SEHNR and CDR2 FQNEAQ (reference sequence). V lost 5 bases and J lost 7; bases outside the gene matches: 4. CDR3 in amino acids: CASSATGLEAFF. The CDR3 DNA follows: TGTGCCAGCAGCGCGACAGGGCTTGAAGCTTTCTTT.

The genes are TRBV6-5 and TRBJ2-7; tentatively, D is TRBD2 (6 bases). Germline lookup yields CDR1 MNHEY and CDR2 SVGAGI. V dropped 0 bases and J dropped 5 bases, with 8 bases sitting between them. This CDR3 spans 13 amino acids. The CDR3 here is CASSYSWRDEQYF. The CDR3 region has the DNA TGTGCCAGCAGTTACTCTTGGAGGGACGAGCAGTACTTC.